Sequencing of this T cell receptor (beta chain) was carried out in a study of Tregs in tolerant kidney transplant recipients. The study's findings and limits: Few patients were studied, so findings need validation in larger groups.

CDR3 length equals 14 residues. The germline V gene has CDR1 SGHNT and CDR2 YENEEA. Between the trimmed V and J ends, which lost 3 bases and 2 bases, there was a span of 11 bases. TCRdb's table, derived via immunoSEQ multiplex PCR, lists solely in-frame clones and lacks some. This sample has about 240,000 clones, with more than 65% found just once. Unstimulated regulatory T cells (CD4+CD25+CD127-), CD4+CD25- non-regulatory cells, CD4 and CD8 cells were FACS-sorted from thawed PBMCs. A word on this clone: The antigen is undetermined.

The TCR originated in a human donor in good health. Sequencing input: CD4+ T cells from blood. The chain has TRBV11-3 and TRBJ2-7; TRBD2 is a possible D gene (6 bases). The CDR3 loop is CASSFSGGAYEQYF. As DNA, the CDR3 is TGTGCCAGCAGCTTTAGCGGAGGCGCCTACGAGCAGTACTTC.